This TCR beta chain came from a study of CD8 T cells in ankylosing spondylitis (dated by TCRdb to the late 2010s). The study in broad terms: The study profiled T cell receptor beta repertoires in healthy donors and ankylosing spondylitis patients to find disease-linked TCR variants. In total, the full study cohort was made up of approximately 99 healthy donors and approximately 24 ankylosing spondylitis patients. Peripheral blood samples were taken, and synovial fluid was additionally collected from ankylosing spondylitis patients.

For sequencing, an Illumina HiSeq 2500 was employed. TCR beta libraries were prepared by quantitative 5'-RACE with molecular barcodes. Per the authors' processing: Disease-linked TCR variants were identified with a new computational method built on a probabilistic model of VDJ rearrangement. Using fastp at Q25 and MiXCR, TCRdb reprocessed the public reads and kept productive beta chains. Each record represents a unique CDR3 protein, reported with the most common genes and DNA among its rows. These V and J calls are TCRdb output, not the study's own analysis. In this sample the table shows just under 350,000 distinct CDR3 sequences, roughly 15% of which occur a single time. Approximately 0.99% of the sample rests with the top ten. General findings and caveats noted by the study authors: Blood from ankylosing spondylitis patients appeared to be characterized by a TCR beta motif composed of about 8 highly homologous amino acid variants. Some TCR beta motif variants had previously been reported in synovial fluid and blood of reactive arthritis patients, which suggested common disease-initiation mechanisms. The disease-linked clones were reported to be significantly enriched in matched synovial fluid samples from ankylosing spondylitis patients. The disease-linked clones had a CD8+ phenotype and were found at relatively low frequencies in peripheral blood.

This clonotype was counted between two and nine times. Its antigen specificity is not known. Base qualities are not provided; no much larger clone lies one nucleotide away. The TCR was taken from a male donor with ankylosing spondylitis or in good health (not recorded which). The sample taken for sequencing was blood, either unsorted or a sorted T cell fraction (not recorded which).

For the CDR3, the sequence is CASRPGTGAQSEQFF. Here is the DNA: TGTGCCAGCAGGCCCGGGACAGGTGCCCAGAGCGAGCAGTTCTTC. The chain joins TRBV12-3 or TRBV12-4 to TRBJ2-1; 8 of the junction bases match TRBD1. From the cysteine through the phenylalanine, the CDR3 covers 15 amino acids. Only the CDR3 portion is preserved as DNA: 45 bases, with reading frame beginning at the first base. V has 6 bases trimmed and J has 10 bases trimmed; junction bases matching no gene number 14.